This T cell receptor beta chain was retrieved from a study of blood T cells in healthy people across ages. V gave up 0 bases and J gave up 8 bases, with 14 bases separating them. In germline, CDR1 is SGHRS, CDR2 YFSETQ. The CDR3 contains 15 residues. Through a sample-barcoded 5' primer and a J-beta primer mix, a second PCR was run for 7 to 11 cycles. MiXCR, run by TCRdb on the 5' RACE reads, gives a single entry per CDR3 protein. This repertoire shows 650,000 or so distinct CDR3 sequences, 52% found once; its top ten account for approximately 13%. PBMCs numbering at least 7 million were isolated per sample. The total RNA that was extracted per sample amounted to at least 5.5 micrograms.

The source is a woman aged 80 or over in good health. The V and J genes are TRBV5-1 and TRBJ1-4, with D unclear. Material for sequencing was blood. The CDR3 spells CASSLGPRSLEKLFF. CDR3 in DNA: TGCGCCAGCAGCTTGGGCCCCAGGTCCCTCGAAAAACTGTTTTTT.